These T cell receptor beta chains were read from a single sample in a study of neurological immune-mediated disorders. TCRdb ran MiXCR on the 5' RACE reads and lists one entry per CDR3 protein. The top ten clones hold 1.3% of a sample with 45,000 or so distinct CDR3 sequences, over 9.5% of them seen once. Material for sequencing was PBMCs. The receptors shown here come from a female donor in good health. Both conserved end residues are part of each CDR3. A D gene is named only where the DNA matches it firmly. Size is omitted from some rows. Given values are once, few, many or a class for expanded clones.

V gene,J gene,clone size,D gene,CDR3 length,CDR3 protein,CDR3 DNA
TRBV20-1,TRBJ2-3,many,NA,16,CSARDPLAASTDTQYF,TGCAGTGCTAGAGATCCGCTAGCAGCTAGCACAGATACGCAGTATTTT
TRBV6-5,TRBJ2-6,many,NA,17,CASSYSIGKAGANVLTF,TGTGCCAGCAGTTACTCGATAGGGAAGGCTGGGGCCAACGTCCTGACTTTC
TRBV29-1,TRBJ2-1,NA,NA,11,CSVDTTNEQFF,TGCAGCGTTGATACTACCAATGAGCAGTTCTTC
TRBV20-1,TRBJ2-1,many,NA,13,CSSVEGTYNEQFF,TGCAGTAGCGTGGAGGGAACTTACAATGAGCAGTTCTTC
TRBV6-5,TRBJ2-4,many,NA,15,CASSYSAGPQNIQYF,TGTGCCAGCAGTTACTCGGCAGGCCCCCAAAACATTCAGTACTTC
TRBV14,TRBJ2-3,many,TRBD1,16,CASSPLGQTQKDTQYF,TGTGCCAGCAGCCCCTTGGGACAGACTCAGAAGGATACGCAGTATTTT
TRBV6-1,TRBJ1-4,many,TRBD1,14,CAGRQGGTSGKLFF,TGTGCCGGAAGACAGGGGGGAACCAGTGGAAAACTGTTTTTT
TRBV29-1,TRBJ1-1,many,NA,13,CSAAAGLNTEAFF,TGCAGCGCGGCGGCAGGGTTGAACACTGAAGCTTTCTTT
TRBV3-1,TRBJ2-3,few,NA,14,CASTSWGHRDTQYF,TGTGCCAGCACCTCGTGGGGACATCGAGATACGCAGTATTTT
TRBV2,TRBJ2-5,NA,NA,12,CAVWTVKETQYF,TGTGCCGTTTGGACGGTGAAAGAGACCCAGTACTTC
TRBV2,TRBJ1-1,many,NA,15,CASSEGVILGSEAFF,TGTGCCAGCAGTGAAGGGGTAATTCTAGGTTCTGAAGCTTTCTTT
TRBV5-1,TRBJ2-1,many,NA,16,CASSLAGGGPSLEQFF,TGCGCCAGCAGCTTGGCCGGTGGCGGCCCGAGTTTGGAGCAGTTCTTC
TRBV5-1,TRBJ1-4,many,NA,14,CASSLGGSGEKLFF,TGCGCCAGCAGCTTAGGAGGATCCGGTGAAAAACTGTTTTTT
TRBV5-4,TRBJ1-1,many,NA,15,CASSFGGTMNTEAFF,TGTGCCAGCAGCTTCGGAGGGACCATGAACACTGAAGCTTTCTTT
TRBV7-3,TRBJ2-3,many,TRBD2,15,CASSLSGRGTDTQYF,TGTGCCAGCAGCTTGAGCGGGAGGGGCACAGATACGCAGTATTTT
TRBV10-3,TRBJ1-5,many,TRBD1,16,CAISEKGAGSNQPQHF,TGTGCCATCAGTGAAAAGGGGGCGGGAAGCAATCAGCCCCAGCATTTT
TRBV7-2,TRBJ2-1,NA,TRBD2,14,CASSLAIAGGPSFF,TGTGCCAGCAGTCTGGCTATAGCGGGGGGGCCCTCGTTCTTC